This passage covers 28 T cell receptor beta chains from one sample sequenced in a study of blood T cell repertoires in COVID-19. Clones were read by immunoSEQ multiplex PCR, and TCRdb kept only the in-frame ones, dropping some. The table shows a few hundred thousand clones, with approximately 86% occurring only once. Material for sequencing was peripheral blood. Receptors originate from a man aged 25 to 45 with active or convalescent COVID-19.

This chain links TRBV4-1 with TRBJ1-6; 10 bases map to TRBD1. Looked up from germline, CDR1 is MGHRA and CDR2 is YSYEKL. The length of the CDR3 is 16 residues. The V segment lost 3 bases and the J segment 5 bases; nucleotides outside the gene matches: 4. CDR3 nucleotide sequence: TGCGCCAGCAGCCAGGGACAGGGGCGAAATAATTCACCCCTCCACTTT. Protein product: CASSQGQGRNNSPLHF.

This sequence joins TRBV11-2 and TRBJ2-3; TRBD2 matches 9 bases. This CDR3 spans 17 amino acids. The germline CDR1 and CDR2 sequences are SGHAT and FQNNGV. The junction had 10 bases not matched to a gene; V was cut back by 5 bases and J by 1 base. The CDR3 spells CASSERRGGRGTDTQYF. In nucleotides, the CDR3 is TGTGCCAGCAGCGAAAGGCGGGGGGGGAGAGGCACAGATACGCAGTATTTT.

The chain couples TRBV5-1 to TRBJ2-2, with 7 bases lining up with TRBD1. After removal of 5 bases from V and 6 bases from J, the junction contained 10 bases not matched to a gene. CDR3 length: 15 amino acids. Per germline, CDR1 SGHRS and CDR2 YFSETQ. The CDR3, as DNA: TGCGCCAGCAGATCGAGCACAGGGGAGCCCGGGGAGCTGTTTTTT. Protein product: CASRSSTGEPGELFF.

The chain combines TRBV28 with TRBJ1-2; 8 bases are a match to TRBD1. The CDR3 runs 19 residues. Per germline, CDR1 MDHEN and CDR2 SYDVKM. The trim removed 5 bases at V and 5 bases at J, leaving 22 bases unmatched. The CDR3 nucleotides are TGTGCCAGCAGTCCATCCCCGGGCCTAAGACAGGGGAGAAGGTATGGCTACACCTTC. The encoded protein is CASSPSPGLRQGRRYGYTF.

V is TRBV19 and J is TRBJ1-5; no clear D gene. Per the germline V gene, CDR1 is LNHDA and CDR2 is SQIVND (reference sequence). The CDR3 has 13 amino acids. Deletions cut 8 bases from V and 4 bases from J, with 12 bases between. DNA for the CDR3: TGTGCCAGTGTTGGGAGAACGAATCAGCCCCAGCATTTT. Protein: CASVGRTNQPQHF.

V gene TRBV12-5 combines with J gene TRBJ2-3, with a possible D match to TRBD2 (6 bases). Looked up from germline, CDR1 is LGHNT and CDR2 is FRNRAP. The length of the CDR3 is 14 residues. V dropped 4 bases and J dropped 3 bases, with 11 bases sitting between them. The CDR3 nucleotides are TGTGCTAGTGGTTCGATGGGGGGTACAGATACGCAGTATTTT. Protein sequence: CASGSMGGTDTQYF.

CDR3 sequence (DNA): TGCGCCAGCAGCCCAGGACAGGGGGCAGACTACGAGCAGTACTTC. As protein: CASSPGQGADYEQYF. This chain links TRBV4-3 with TRBJ2-7, with 11 bases lining up with TRBD1. The V gene end was trimmed by 4 bases and the J gene end by 3 bases; junction bases not matched to a gene: 5. The CDR3 is 15 residues long. CDR1 and CDR2 from the germline V gene are LGHNA and YSLEER.

V usage is TRBV5-6 and J usage is TRBJ2-7; 16 bases agree with TRBD2. Germline-derived CDR1 and CDR2 are SGHDT and YYEEEE. CDR3 size: 16 residues. V shed 2 bases and J 13 bases; nucleotides not matched to a gene: 12. This CDR3 reads CASSFGTSGGADPSYF. The CDR3 DNA sequence: TGTGCCAGCAGCTTCGGGACTAGCGGGGGGGCCGATCCCAGTTACTTC.

This sequence joins TRBV11-2 and TRBJ2-7, with TRBD1 matching 7 bases. Germline V CDR1 and CDR2: SGHAT, FQNNGV. Trimming at V came to 1 base and at J to 1 base, leaving 7 bases not matched to a gene. The CDR3 runs to 16 residues. The CDR3 DNA reads TGTGCCAGCAGCTTAGGACACAGGGGATCGTCCTACGAGCAGTACTTC. Its translation: CASSLGHRGSSYEQYF.

The V and J genes are TRBV28 and TRBJ2-5, with D maybe TRBD1 (6 bases). This CDR3 is 16 amino acids long. The V and J ends lost 2 bases and 4 bases respectively, with 17 bases between them. Germline V gene lookup returns CDR1 MDHEN and CDR2 SYDVKM. Here the CDR3 reads CASSLRAPQDRETQYF. For the CDR3, the DNA is TGTGCCAGCAGTTTAAGGGCTCCCCAGGACAGAGAGACCCAGTACTTC.

CDR3 amino acids: CASSPNPGGTETQYF. CDR3 bases: TGTGCCAGCTCACCAAACCCGGGGGGGACAGAGACCCAGTACTTC. The V and J genes are TRBV18 and TRBJ2-5, with 8 bases that match TRBD2. The CDR3 contains 15 residues. Trimming took 2 bases from V and 4 from J; bases not matched to a gene: 6. The germline V gene encodes CDR1 KGHSH and CDR2 LQKENI.

This chain links TRBV20-1 with TRBJ2-2; 9 nucleotides align to TRBD2. Trimming removed 3 bases from V and 0 bases from J; junction bases left unmatched: 8. This CDR3 has 17 residues. From germline, CDR1 is DFQATT and CDR2 SNEGSKA (reference sequence). The DNA of the CDR3 is TGCAGTGCTAGTGGCTTAGCGGGGGTAGCGAACACCGGGGAGCTGTTTTTT. This translates into CSASGLAGVANTGELFF.

This clone was detected only once. The chain combines TRBV6-4 with TRBJ2-2; possible D gene TRBD2, 5 bases. Trimming pared 6 bases from V and 1 base from J, leaving 15 bases between. There are 16 residues in the CDR3. Germline CDR1 MRHNA, CDR2 SNTAGT. In nucleotides, the CDR3 is TGTGCCAGCAGCCGGGAAGCAGCCAGGAACACCGGGGAGCTGTTTTTT. Its protein product is CASSREAARNTGELFF.

The rearrangement links TRBV9 to TRBJ2-1, with TRBD2 identical over 13 bases. The CDR3 sequence is 17 residues long. Per germline, CDR1 SGDLS and CDR2 YYNGEE. V lost 0 bases, J lost 4 bases, and 4 bases stayed unmatched. For the CDR3, the DNA is TGTGCCAGCAGCGTAGCCCCGACTAGCGGGGGGTACAATGAGCAGTTCTTC. This encodes CASSVAPTSGGYNEQFF.

The V call is TRBV5-1, the J call TRBJ2-7, with TRBD2 matching over 11 bases. From germline, CDR1 is SGHRS and CDR2 YFSETQ. The V segment lost 0 bases and the J segment 9 bases; nucleotides outside the gene matches: 11. The CDR3 sequence is 16 residues long. The CDR3 loop is CASSLDPSGGLRRQYF. The CDR3 region has the DNA TGCGCCAGCAGCTTGGATCCTAGCGGGGGGCTACGGAGGCAGTACTTC. Full variable domain (missing parts from reference TRBV5-1 and TRBJ2-7): KAGVTQTPRYLIKTRGQQVTLSCSPISGHRSVSWYQQTPGQGLQFLFEYFSETQRNKGNFPGRFSGRQFSNSRSEMNVSTLELGDSALYLCASSLDPSGGLRRQYFGPGTRLTVT.

The V gene is TRBV5-6, the J gene TRBJ1-4; TRBD1 might be the D (5 bases). With 7 bases removed from V and 2 bases from J, the gap between germline ends came to 12 bases. CDR1 and CDR2 from the germline V gene are SGHDT and YYEEEE. The CDR3 covers 14 residues. CDR3 bases: TGTGCCAGCTCTTGGGCAGGGACTAATGAAAAACTGTTTTTT. Its translation: CASSWAGTNEKLFF.

The chain is built from TRBV7-2 and TRBJ1-5; D might be TRBD1 (5 bases). The CDR3 is 15 residues long. CDR1 SGHTA and CDR2 FQGNSA come from the germline V gene. Trimming shortened V by 1 base and J by 2 bases, and 9 bases separated the two germline ends. CDR3 amino acids: CASSLVSGGNQPQHF. CDR3 bases: TGTGCCAGCAGCTTAGTTTCGGGGGGCAATCAGCCCCAGCATTTT.

This chain uses TRBV5-1 with TRBJ1-2; weak D call: TRBD1 (6 bases). Germline V gene sequence: CDR1 SGHRS, CDR2 YFSETQ. V dropped 0 bases and J dropped 2 bases, with 17 bases sitting between them. The CDR3 is 17 amino acids. CDR3 loop: CASSLDVVDSLNYGYTF. CDR3 DNA sequence: TGCGCCAGCAGCTTGGATGTCGTGGACAGCTTGAACTATGGCTACACCTTC.

This clone was picked up one time. This chain connects TRBV2 to TRBJ2-3; TRBD2 is a possible D gene (5 bases). Germline V CDR1 and CDR2: SNHLY, FYNNEI. V dropped 5 bases and J dropped 0 bases, with 12 bases sitting between them. CDR3 length: 15 amino acids. The CDR3 spells CASSRGKLSTDTQYF. CDR3 DNA sequence: TGTGCCAGCAGTCGAGGGAAACTCAGCACAGATACGCAGTATTTT.

The chain uses TRBV5-6 and TRBJ1-1; no clear D. From germline, CDR1 is SGHDT and CDR2 YYEEEE. V lost 0 bases and J 4 bases, leaving 7 bases between the germline ends. The CDR3 extends over 13 amino acids. The CDR3 DNA follows: TGTGCCAGCAGCTTGGGATCAGTCACTGAAGCTTTCTTT. Protein sequence: CASSLGSVTEAFF.

J is TRBJ2-1 and V is TRBV7-2; a weak D match, TRBD2 (6 bases). This CDR3 contains 14 residues. The V gene's germline CDR1 is SGHTA and CDR2 FQGNSA. With 1 base removed from V and 8 bases from J, the gap between germline ends came to 12 bases. The CDR3 is CASSLVVWGDEQFF. CDR3 bases: TGTGCCAGCAGCTTAGTCGTCTGGGGGGATGAGCAGTTCTTC.

The CDR3 DNA is TGTGCCAGCAGCTTGGGGCATAGCAATCAGCCCCAGCATTTT. This gives the protein CASSLGHSNQPQHF. V is TRBV5-5 and J is TRBJ1-5; D is ambiguous. In germline, CDR1 is SGHKS, CDR2 YYEKEE (reference sequence). This CDR3 has 14 amino acids. V gave up 0 bases and J gave up 0 bases, with 4 bases separating them.

The chain is built from TRBV11-2 and TRBJ2-3; TRBD2 aligns across 13 bases. The germline gives CDR1 SGHAT, CDR2 FQNNGV. CDR3 length: 17 residues. Trimming at V came to 5 bases and at J to 2 bases, leaving 7 bases not matched to a gene. The CDR3 region is CASSVGTSGAYTDTQYF. CDR3 DNA: TGTGCCAGCAGCGTGGGGACTAGCGGGGCATACACAGATACGCAGTATTTT.

The genes are TRBV4-2 and TRBJ2-1, with TRBD1 as a possible D gene (6 bases). Between the trimmed V and J ends, which lost 1 base and 4 bases, there was a span of 14 bases. The CDR3 loop spans 16 amino acids. Germline lookup yields CDR1 LGHNA and CDR2 YNFKEQ. This CDR3 reads CASSQGGPVSYNEQFF. The CDR3, as DNA: TGTGCCAGCAGCCAAGGGGGGCCAGTCTCTTACAATGAGCAGTTCTTC.

The chain is built from TRBV7-3 and TRBJ2-5; tentative D call: TRBD2 (6 bases). V was pared by 2 bases and J by 5 bases, with 12 bases between. From germline, CDR1 is SGHTA and CDR2 FQGTGA. This CDR3 is built from 14 residues. The CDR3 region has the DNA TGTGCCAGCAGCTTAGGGCGGGGTGGCGAGACCCAGTACTTC. Protein sequence: CASSLGRGGETQYF.

The chain links TRBV5-4 to TRBJ2-7; 11 bases are shared with TRBD2. The CDR3 runs 16 residues. Germline assignment: CDR1 SGHNT and CDR2 YYREEE (reference sequence). Trimming cost V 0 bases and J 0 bases; bases outside gene matches: 2. The CDR3 coding sequence is TGTGCCAGCAGCTTGGGGACTAGCGGGTCCTCCTACGAGCAGTACTTC. Translating it yields CASSLGTSGSSYEQYF.

V usage is TRBV11-2 and J usage is TRBJ2-1; 9 bases are a match to TRBD2. The CDR3 totals 14 residues. Germline V gene data show CDR1 as SGHAT and CDR2 as FQNNGV. V dropped 5 bases and J dropped 4; count of bases not matched to a gene: 3. CDR3 in amino acids: CASSPGLAYNEQFF. The CDR3 region has the DNA TGTGCCAGCAGCCCGGGACTAGCTTACAATGAGCAGTTCTTC.

This clone was found once. The V call is TRBV30, the J call TRBJ1-3; D not resolved. CDR3 length: 14 residues. V was shortened by 6 bases and J by 1 base, with 13 bases between the two germline ends. CDR1 is GTSNPN, CDR2 SVGIG, per germline (reference sequence). The CDR3 bases are TGTGCCTGCGAGGAGGGTAGTTCTGGAAACACCATATATTTT. Translating it yields CACEEGSSGNTIYF.